These 24 T cell receptor beta chains originate from one sample sequenced in a study of regulatory T cells in long-lasting Graves disease. With iRepertoire HTBI primers and Arm-PCR of CDR3 regions, TCR beta libraries were built. TCRdb fed the multiplex PCR reads into MiXCR, producing one record per CDR3 protein. This repertoire shows hundreds of thousands of distinct CDR3 sequences, more than 20% found once; its top ten account for less than 25%. Time point described: persistent/refractory GD, antithyroid drugs over 5 years with positive TRAb. The TCR library used RNA extracted from PBMCs. This sample comprised peripheral blood mononuclear cells (PBMCs), obtained when the disease was refractory, from a patient treated with antithyroid drugs. The receptors derive from a female donor with Graves disease.

The chain combines TRBV11-2 with TRBJ2-5; the D gene is possibly TRBD1 (5 bases). Germline V gene data show CDR1 as SGHAT and CDR2 as FQNNGV. The V end lost 1 base, the J end lost 1 base, and 7 bases lay between the germline ends. CDR3 size: 14 residues. The CDR3 is CASSLGGIQETQYF. The CDR3 bases are TGTGCCAGCAGCTTAGGGGGCATCCAAGAGACCCAGTACTTC.

This clonotype was found many times. This chain connects TRBV11-2 to TRBJ2-5, with unresolved D. V gave up 0 bases and J gave up 0 bases, with 11 bases separating them. CDR1 is SGHAT and CDR2 is FQNNGV in the germline V gene. The CDR3 is made up of 16 amino acids. The CDR3 region has the DNA TGTGCCAGCAGCTTAGATGTCCTACAGTACCAAGAGACCCAGTACTTC. Its translation: CASSLDVLQYQETQYF.

This clonotype was picked up many times. The CDR3 DNA is TGTGCCTGGAGACGGGACTTCGGTGAAGCTTTCTTT. This encodes CAWRRDFGEAFF. V and J are TRBV30 and TRBJ1-1, with D possibly being TRBD1 (5 bases). CDR1 is GTSNPN, CDR2 SVGIG, per germline (reference sequence). The CDR3 consists of 12 residues. Trimming took 3 bases from V and 7 from J, leaving 12 bases between them.

V usage is TRBV7-2 and J usage is TRBJ2-1, with 11 bases lining up with TRBD2. Germline CDR1 and CDR2: SGHTA and FQGNSA. J lost 7 bases, V lost 1 base, and 6 bases had no gene match. The CDR3 is 16 amino acids. The DNA for the CDR3 is TGTGCCAGCAGCTTAGGGACTAGCGGGTATGGGAATGAGCAGTTCTTC. Protein: CASSLGTSGYGNEQFF.

This clonotype appeared many times. The gene calls are TRBV20-1 and TRBJ1-1; D unresolved. The V gene lost 0 bases and the J gene lost 2 bases, with 13 bases spanning the gap. Germline lookup yields CDR1 DFQATT and CDR2 SNEGSKA (reference sequence). The CDR3 has 15 residues. The CDR3 reads CSARDLSAVNTEAFF. The CDR3 coding sequence is TGCAGTGCTAGAGATCTTTCGGCCGTTAACACTGAAGCTTTCTTT.

This clonotype was seen only a few times. The chain carries TRBV7-9 and TRBJ1-1; D not resolved. V lost 3 bases to trimming and J lost 1 base, with 12 bases between them. Germline lookup yields CDR1 SEHNR and CDR2 FQNEAQ (reference sequence). The CDR3 is 15 residues long. CDR3 in amino acids: CASSLIRQENTEAFF. DNA for the CDR3: TGTGCCAGCAGCTTGATTCGGCAAGAGAACACTGAAGCTTTCTTT.

Only a few counts were recorded for this clonotype. The chain is built from TRBV7-2 and TRBJ1-5; D uncertain. The germline V and J ends were trimmed by 5 bases and 0 bases, with 11 bases remaining between them. Looked up from germline, CDR1 is SGHTA and CDR2 is FQGNSA. The CDR3 has 15 residues. CDR3 loop: CASSRRMDSNQPQHF. The CDR3 DNA sequence: TGTGCCAGCAGCCGGAGGATGGATAGCAATCAGCCCCAGCATTTT.

This clonotype was found a few times. This chain uses TRBV7-9 with TRBJ2-5, with D tentatively TRBD1 (6 bases). Trimming removed 1 base at V and 0 bases at J, with 9 bases between. Germline lookup yields CDR1 SEHNR and CDR2 FQNEAQ (reference sequence). This CDR3 is built from 15 residues. The CDR3, as DNA: TGTGCCAGCAGCTTAGAATGGGACAACCAAGAGACCCAGTACTTC. Its translation is CASSLEWDNQETQYF.

V gene TRBV30 combines with J gene TRBJ2-5; 12 bases align to TRBD1. From germline, CDR1 is GTSNPN and CDR2 SVGIG (reference sequence). With 1 base clipped from V and 6 bases from J, the junction kept 6 bases outside the gene matches. The CDR3 has 15 amino acids. The CDR3: CAWSAGTGGIKTQYF. The CDR3 region has the DNA TGTGCCTGGAGTGCTGGGACAGGGGGCATCAAGACCCAGTACTTC.

CDR3 sequence (DNA): TGTGCCAGCAGTTACTGGGACAGGGGGACTGAAGCTTTCTTT. This gives the protein CASSYWDRGTEAFF. The chain combines TRBV6-2 or TRBV6-3 with TRBJ1-1; TRBD1 agrees at 11 bases. V shed 1 base, J shed 5 bases, and the junction held 0 bases outside the gene matches. The germline V gene encodes CDR1 MNHEY and CDR2 SVGEGT. The CDR3 runs 14 residues.

This clonotype was seen at least ten times. The chain employs TRBV7-2 and TRBJ2-4; tentatively, D is TRBD2 (5 bases). The germline V gene has CDR1 SGHTA and CDR2 FQGNSA. Deletions cut 5 bases from V and 1 base from J, with 9 bases between. The CDR3 has 14 residues. DNA of the CDR3: TGTGCCAGCAGCCAAGCGGTCGCCAAAAACATTCAGTACTTC. Protein: CASSQAVAKNIQYF.

This clonotype was picked up a small number of times. The junction does not match germline at one end; this may be a read error. The chain uses TRBV12-3 or TRBV12-4 and TRBJ2-7; TRBD2 aligns across 7 bases. The CDR3 contains 16 residues. The CDR3 DNA sequence: TGTGTCAGCAGTCCGACGGCGGGGGAGATACCCTACGAGCAGTACTTC. Translation gives CVSSPTAGEIPYEQYF.

Regarding this clonotype: Mismatch with germline at one junction end may stem from a read error. J is TRBJ2-7 and V is TRBV6-2 or TRBV6-3; possible D gene TRBD1, 5 bases. CDR3 length equals 12 residues. Germline V gene data show CDR1 as MNHEY and CDR2 as SVGEGT. The CDR3 protein is CAGRLQGYEQYF. The CDR3, as DNA: TGTGCCGGCAGACTCCAGGGATACGAGCAGTACTTC.

This sequence joins TRBV3-1 and TRBJ1-1; TRBD1 might be the D (5 bases). The CDR3 sequence is 13 residues long. Germline V gives CDR1 LGHDT, CDR2 YNNKEL (reference sequence). V lost 4 bases and J lost 8, with 14 bases in between. CDR3 sequence (DNA): TGTGCCAGCAGCCTACTGGAGAAGGGGGAAGCTTTCTTT. Its protein is CASSLLEKGEAFF.

This rearrangement joins TRBV2 to TRBJ2-1; D might be TRBD1 (5 bases). The germline CDR1 and CDR2 sequences are SNHLY and FYNNEI. V lost 1 base, J lost 15 bases, and 10 bases lay in between. The CDR3 runs to 11 residues. The CDR3 DNA sequence: TGTGCCAGCAGTGAAGGCGTCAGGGCGTTCTTC. This translates into CASSEGVRAFF.

This clonotype was seen only a few times. The V gene is TRBV28, the J gene TRBJ2-2, with 8 bases lining up with TRBD1. CDR1 and CDR2 from the germline V gene are MDHEN and SYDVKM. After removal of 5 bases from V and 3 bases from J, the junction contained 8 bases not matched to a gene. The CDR3 length is 16 residues. The CDR3, as DNA: TGTGCCAGCAGTCGTCGACAGGGGAGTTACACCGGGGAGCTGTTTTTT. This codes for CASSRRQGSYTGELFF.

This chain uses TRBV30 with TRBJ2-7; D not certain. Trimming removed 2 bases from V and 2 bases from J, with 7 bases in between. This CDR3 region has 12 residues. Germline V gene sequence: CDR1 GTSNPN, CDR2 SVGIG (reference sequence). CDR3 DNA: TGTGCCTGGAGTAGCCCGGCCTACGAGCAGTACTTC. This translates into CAWSSPAYEQYF.

This clonotype was detected a few times. The V call is TRBV3-1, the J call TRBJ1-2; 8 nucleotides match TRBD1. With V trimmed by 6 bases and J by 8 bases, 8 bases remained unmatched. The CDR3 sequence is 13 residues long. The germline gives CDR1 LGHDT, CDR2 YNNKEL (reference sequence). CDR3 amino acids: CASRSQGVEGYTF. The CDR3 coding sequence is TGTGCCAGCAGGTCACAGGGGGTAGAGGGCTACACCTTC. Variable domain in full (rest from reference TRBV3-1 and TRBJ1-2): DTAVSQTPKYLVTQMGNDKSIKCEQNLGHDTMYWYKQDSKKFLKIMFSYNNKELIINETVPNRFSPKSPDKAHLNLHINSLELGDSAVYFCASRSQGVEGYTFGSGTRLTVV.

This clonotype was detected only a few times. CDR3 coding DNA: TGCAGCGTTGTCCAAAAACGGGACAGGTTCTCCTACGAGCAGTACTTC. Its protein is CSVVQKRDRFSYEQYF. The gene calls are TRBV29-1 and TRBJ2-7, with 8 bases identical to TRBD1. The trim removed 4 bases at V and 0 bases at J, leaving 11 bases unmatched. The CDR3 covers 16 residues. Germline-derived CDR1 and CDR2 are SQVTM and ANQGSEA.

The V gene is TRBV20-1, the J gene TRBJ2-5; maybe TRBD2 (6 bases). The CDR3 is made up of 14 amino acids. The V end lost 2 bases, the J end lost 1 base, and 11 bases lay between the germline ends. Per the germline V gene, CDR1 is DFQATT and CDR2 is SNEGSKA (reference sequence). CDR3 DNA sequence: TGCAGTGCTAGACCTGGGACTGTCCAAGAGACCCAGTACTTC. Its translation is CSARPGTVQETQYF.

The chain couples TRBV29-1 to TRBJ1-1, with 11 positions matching TRBD1. This CDR3 comprises 14 residues. J was trimmed by 6 bases and V by 6 bases; bases with no gene match: 9. The germline gives CDR1 SQVTM, CDR2 ANQGSEA. The CDR3 DNA reads as TGCAGCGTCAGGGGACAGGGGGGTTACGCTGAAGCTTTCTTT. Encoded protein: CSVRGQGGYAEAFF.

The gene calls are TRBV7-2 and TRBJ1-2, with D unresolved. The CDR3 covers 14 residues. Germline CDR1 SGHTA, CDR2 FQGNSA. V lost 2 bases and J lost 0, with 7 bases in between. CDR3 residues: CASSLSISNYGYTF. The DNA of the CDR3 is TGTGCCAGCAGCTTATCAATCTCTAACTATGGCTACACCTTC.

The CDR3 DNA reads as TGCGCCAGCAGTGACCAATCGACAGGGGTGTACGAGCAGTACTTC. It translates to CASSDQSTGVYEQYF. This chain links TRBV10-2 with TRBJ2-7; 8 bases fit TRBD1. The germline V gene has CDR1 WSHSY and CDR2 SAAADI. The CDR3 totals 15 residues. Germline trimming cut 3 bases from V and 4 bases from J; bases unmatched to any gene: 8.

This chain connects TRBV5-1 to TRBJ2-2; no reliable D call. V dropped 3 bases and J dropped 6 bases, with 15 bases sitting between them. The CDR3 extends over 15 amino acids. Germline V gives CDR1 SGHRS, CDR2 YFSETQ. CDR3 DNA sequence: TGCGCCAGCAGCTCGACATGGGGTGTTTCCGGGGAGCTGTTTTTT. Its protein product is CASSSTWGVSGELFF. The whole variable domain, filled in from reference TRBV5-1 and TRBJ2-2, reads KAGVTQTPRYLIKTRGQQVTLSCSPISGHRSVSWYQQTPGQGLQFLFEYFSETQRNKGNFPGRFSGRQFSNSRSEMNVSTLELGDSALYLCASSSTWGVSGELFFGEGSRLTVL.